Sequencing of this T cell receptor beta chain was carried out in a study of T-cell memory formation after mild COVID-19. Overall study context: Clustering of TCRs was largely donor specific. Overall study results and limits: Contracting clones, day 15 to 85, had balanced CD4/CD8, and later expanders favored CD4+. Pre-infection memory held some responding clones, suggesting pre-existing cross-reactive T cells responded.

The germline V gene encodes CDR1 SQVTM and CDR2 ANQGSEA. The CDR3 length is 13 residues. The junction had 9 bases not matched to a gene; V was cut back by 7 bases and J by 4 bases. One entry per CDR3 protein, called by TCRdb with MiXCR from the 5' RACE reads. Of fewer than 500,000 distinct CDR3 sequences listed, 20% to 30% are singletons. On this clonotype itself: What it binds is not known.

J is TRBJ1-2 and V is TRBV29-1; 7 nucleotides align to TRBD1. This sequence was found in an adult woman who had mild COVID-19 (a few samples of this study predate the infection). Cell type and time point are not known. What was sequenced was PBMCs or a T cell subset sorted from them (not recorded which). The CDR3 sequence: CSGRQGPFYGYTF. The CDR3 DNA follows: TGCAGCGGACGACAGGGCCCCTTCTATGGCTACACCTTC. Using reference TRBV29-1 and TRBJ1-2 for the parts outside the CDR3, the full variable domain is SAVISQKPSRDICQRGTSLTIQCQVDSQVTMMFWYRQQPGQSLTLIATANQGSEATYESGFVIDKFPISRPNLTFSTLTVSNMSPEDSSIYLCSGRQGPFYGYTFGSGTRLTVV.